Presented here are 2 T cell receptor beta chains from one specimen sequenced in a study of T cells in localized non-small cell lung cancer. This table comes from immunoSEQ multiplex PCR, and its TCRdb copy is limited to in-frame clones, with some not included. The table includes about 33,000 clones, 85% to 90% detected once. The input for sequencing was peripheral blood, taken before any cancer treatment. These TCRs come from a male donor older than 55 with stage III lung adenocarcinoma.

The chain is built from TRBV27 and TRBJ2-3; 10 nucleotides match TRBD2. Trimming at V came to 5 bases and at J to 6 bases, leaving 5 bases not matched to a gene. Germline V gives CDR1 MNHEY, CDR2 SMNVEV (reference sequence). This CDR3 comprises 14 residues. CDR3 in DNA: TGTGCCAGCAGTGGGGAACTAGCGGGGGATACGCAGTATTTT. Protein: CASSGELAGDTQYF.

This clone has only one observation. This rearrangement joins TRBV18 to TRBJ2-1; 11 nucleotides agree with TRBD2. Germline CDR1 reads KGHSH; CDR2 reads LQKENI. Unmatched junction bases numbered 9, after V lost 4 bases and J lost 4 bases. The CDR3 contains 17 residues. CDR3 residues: CASSLPALAGAYNEQFF. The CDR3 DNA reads TGTGCCAGCTCACTGCCTGCACTAGCGGGAGCGTACAATGAGCAGTTCTTC.